This T cell receptor (beta chain) was recorded in a study of cytomegalovirus exposure and HLA in healthy donors. Nominally healthy donors provided the samples, though records likely missed some immune exposures. This CDR3 comprises 14 residues. CDR1 MNHNY and CDR2 SVGAGI come from the germline V gene (reference sequence). With 5 bases removed from V and 6 bases from J, the gap between germline ends came to 11 bases. The PCR used 60 Vbeta and 13 Jbeta primers. Data came from immunoSEQ multiplex PCR; TCRdb stores just in-frame clones and leaves some out. The sample has a few hundred thousand clones, around 90% seen once. Overall study findings and caveats: For most TCR beta V segments, an earlier analysis put the productive rate at about 87% or about 30% of the time. A classifier reportedly called cytomegalovirus status with high sensitivity and specificity.

On this clone: The antigen is undetermined.

The J gene is TRBJ1-6, the V gene TRBV6-6; tentative D call: TRBD1 (6 bases). Sequences were obtained from PBMCs. This TCR was sampled from a girl between 2 and 10 years old in good health and CMV-seronegative. CDR3 nucleotide sequence: TGTGCCAGCAGTGCGACAGGTTTTAATTCACCCCTCCACTTT. Protein: CASSATGFNSPLHF.